A selection of T cell receptor beta chains follows, all from one sample in a study of PD-L1 blockade in urothelial cancer. Sequenced by immunoSEQ multiplex PCR; TCRdb stores in-frame clones only, minus some. The data contain approximately 94,000 clones, around nine tenths of them singletons. This sample comprised PBMCs, obtained around atezolizumab (anti-PD-L1) treatment. These receptors were obtained from a man in his sixties with urothelial cancer. Each CDR3 is given with its conserved first and last residue. A D gene is named only where the DNA matches it firmly. Some rows have no size entry. The others give once, few or many, or a class for an expanded clone.

clone_size	d_call	v_call	j_call	cdr3_aa	cdr3_nt
-	TRBD2	TRBV6-5	TRBJ2-1	CASSSPAGGRDNEQFF	TGTGCCAGCAGTTCCCCCGCGGGGGGCAGGGACAATGAGCAGTTCTTC
-	-	TRBV7-9	TRBJ2-7	CASSSGDYEQYF	TGTGCCAGCAGTAGCGGTGACTACGAGCAGTACTTC
-	-	TRBV4-1	TRBJ1-4	CASSQDSEKLFF	TGCGCCAGCAGCCAAGACAGTGAAAAACTGTTTTTT
-	TRBD1	TRBV18	TRBJ1-1	CASSLGTEKNTEAFF	TGTGCCAGCTCACTCGGGACAGAGAAGAACACTGAAGCTTTCTTT
-	-	TRBV7-9	TRBJ1-1	CASSPGRDLGAFF	TGTGCCAGCAGCCCAGGTCGGGATCTGGGAGCTTTCTTT
-	-	TRBV10-3	TRBJ1-2	CAISEDRNYGYTF	TGTGCCATCAGTGAGGACAGAAACTATGGCTACACCTTC
-	-	TRBV9	TRBJ2-1	CASSVGAHTNSYNEQFF	TGTGCCAGCAGCGTAGGAGCCCATACCAACTCCTACAATGAGCAGTTCTTC
-	TRBD2	TRBV27	TRBJ2-7	CASSFAGRSYEQYF	TGTGCCAGCAGTTTTGCCGGGAGGAGCTACGAGCAGTACTTC
-	TRBD1	TRBV28	TRBJ1-5	CASSVVLGTGGDSNQPQHF	TGTGCCAGCAGTGTAGTATTAGGGACAGGGGGGGATAGCAATCAGCCCCAGCATTTT
-	-	TRBV19	TRBJ1-1	CASSIGAQRPNTEAFF	TGTGCCAGTAGTATCGGTGCCCAGCGACCGAACACTGAAGCTTTCTTT
-	-	TRBV6-5	TRBJ2-5	CASRPYREETQYF	TGTGCCAGCAGGCCCTACAGGGAAGAGACCCAGTACTTC
-	-	TRBV6-1	TRBJ1-5	CASSELQNQPQHF	TGTGCCAGCAGTGAGTTGCAGAATCAGCCCCAGCATTTT
-	TRBD1	TRBV4-2	TRBJ2-7	CASSRPGQVPYEQYF	TGTGCCAGCAGCCGACCGGGACAGGTCCCCTACGAGCAGTACTTC
-	-	TRBV11-1	TRBJ1-1	CASSLVRYTEAFF	TGTGCCAGCAGCTTAGTACGGTACACTGAAGCTTTCTTT
-	-	TRBV5-1	TRBJ2-4	CASSPQWSVLAKNIQYF	TGCGCCAGCAGCCCACAATGGTCAGTTCTAGCCAAAAACATTCAGTACTTC
-	-	TRBV18	TRBJ1-4	CASSPGLNNEKLFF	TGTGCCAGCTCACCAGGGCTTAATAATGAAAAACTGTTTTTT
few	-	TRBV5-1	TRBJ2-2	CASSPQAGGDTGELFF	TGCGCCAGCAGCCCCCAGGCCGGGGGTGACACCGGGGAGCTGTTTTTT
-	-	TRBV18	TRBJ1-2	CASSPNGNYGYTF	TGTGCCAGCTCACCAAACGGGAACTATGGCTACACCTTC
-	-	TRBV2	TRBJ1-5	CASSEWEQQPQHF	TGTGCCAGCAGTGAATGGGAGCAACAGCCCCAGCATTTT
-	-	TRBV5-1	TRBJ1-3	CASSFQGLSGNTIYF	TGCGCCAGCAGCTTTCAGGGCCTCTCTGGAAACACCATATATTTT
few	TRBD2	TRBV6-5	TRBJ2-2	CASRRGSPTGELFF	TGTGCCAGCAGACGCGGGAGCCCTACCGGGGAGCTGTTTTTT
-	TRBD2	TRBV14	TRBJ2-3	CASSVGRASGSTDTQYF	TGTGCCAGCAGCGTCGGGAGGGCTAGTGGTAGCACAGATACGCAGTATTTT
once	TRBD1	TRBV13	TRBJ2-6	CASSTGTGTGANVLTF	TGTGCCAGCAGCACCGGGACAGGGACCGGGGCCAACGTCCTGACTTTC
-	-	TRBV27	TRBJ1-1	CASSFNWEMNTEAFF	TGTGCCAGCAGTTTCAACTGGGAGATGAACACTGAAGCTTTCTTT
-	TRBD1	TRBV5-6	TRBJ2-5	CASSLPGTGGLETQYF	TGTGCCAGCAGCTTACCCGGGACAGGGGGTCTGGAGACCCAGTACTTC
-	TRBD1	TRBV11-2	TRBJ2-5	CASSLAGGPETQYF	TGTGCCAGCAGCTTAGCAGGGGGCCCAGAGACCCAGTACTTC
-	-	TRBV11-2	TRBJ2-7	CASSPDRAYEQYF	TGTGCCAGCAGCCCGGACAGAGCCTACGAGCAGTACTTC
-	-	TRBV5-6	TRBJ2-7	CASSSAYEQYF	TGTGCCAGCAGCTCCGCCTACGAGCAGTACTTC
-	-	TRBV4-2	TRBJ1-6	CASSQAHPSPLHF	TGTGCCAGCAGCCAAGCACATCCGTCACCCCTCCACTTT
-	-	TRBV19	TRBJ2-5	CASSIAAYQETQYF	TGTGCCAGTAGTATAGCAGCGTACCAAGAGACCCAGTACTTC
once	-	TRBV28	TRBJ2-7	CASSLFFGDLWEQYF	TGTGCCAGCAGTTTATTCTTCGGAGACCTTTGGGAGCAGTACTTC
-	-	TRBV21-1	TRBJ1-6	CASSRKNWDRDSPLHF	TGTGCCAGCAGCCGAAAAAACTGGGACAGGGATTCACCCCTCCACTTT
-	TRBD2	TRBV7-6	TRBJ2-3	CASSLATSGSSDTQYF	TGTGCCAGCAGCTTAGCTACTAGCGGGAGCTCAGATACGCAGTATTTT
-	TRBD1	TRBV28	TRBJ2-7	CASSLPGQGDYEQYF	TGTGCCAGCAGTCTACCGGGACAGGGGGATTACGAGCAGTACTTC
few	TRBD1	TRBV4-3	TRBJ1-2	CASRRDRASSNYGYTF	TGCGCCAGCAGGAGAGACAGGGCGTCCTCTAACTATGGCTACACCTTC
-	TRBD2	TRBV7-7	TRBJ2-1	CASSLGLAGVDEQFF	TGTGCTAGCAGCTTAGGACTAGCGGGAGTGGATGAGCAGTTCTTC
-	-	TRBV6-6	TRBJ1-5	CASRLDEQPQHF	TGTGCCAGCAGACTCGATGAACAGCCCCAGCATTTT
-	-	TRBV7-8	TRBJ2-1	CASSLAWISDEQFF	TGTGCCAGCAGCTTAGCGTGGATTAGCGATGAGCAGTTCTTC
-	-	TRBV6-5	TRBJ1-2	CASSLLSLTNYGYTF	TGTGCCAGCTCCCTGCTCAGTTTAACTAACTATGGCTACACCTTC
-	-	TRBV5-5	TRBJ2-2	CASSPEPNTGELFF	TGTGCCAGCAGCCCGGAGCCGAACACCGGGGAGCTGTTTTTT
-	-	TRBV5-4	TRBJ1-5	CASSSQGSPDQPQHF	TGTGCCAGCAGCTCCCAGGGTTCCCCAGATCAGCCCCAGCATTTT
-	TRBD2	TRBV7-3	TRBJ2-1	CASSRTSGSHNEQFF	TGTGCCAGCAGCCGGACTAGCGGGAGCCACAATGAGCAGTTCTTC
-	-	TRBV7-2	TRBJ2-2	CASSSYSENTGELFF	TGTGCCAGCAGCTCCTACTCCGAAAACACCGGGGAGCTGTTTTTT
-	-	TRBV7-3	TRBJ2-3	CASGKSRTDTQYF	TGTGCCAGCGGTAAGAGCAGGACAGATACGCAGTATTTT
-	-	TRBV18	TRBJ1-3	CASSSEASSGNTIYF	TGTGCCAGCTCATCAGAGGCAAGCTCTGGAAACACCATATATTTT
-	TRBD1	TRBV6-4	TRBJ1-5	CASSLTGDQPQHF	TGTGCCAGCAGTCTGACAGGGGATCAGCCCCAGCATTTT
-	-	TRBV7-6	TRBJ1-1	CASSFNQGFGTEAFF	TGTGCCAGCAGCTTCAATCAGGGTTTTGGAACTGAAGCTTTCTTT
-	-	TRBV30	TRBJ2-2	CAWSVFPEGELFF	TGTGCCTGGAGTGTATTCCCCGAGGGGGAGCTGTTTTTT
-	-	TRBV28	TRBJ1-2	CASIRREENYGYTF	TGTGCCAGCATCAGGAGGGAAGAAAACTATGGCTACACCTTC
-	-	TRBV5-4	TRBJ1-4	CASSPNRGAPATNEKLFF	TGTGCCAGCAGCCCCAACCGGGGAGCCCCTGCAACTAATGAAAAACTGTTTTTT
-	-	TRBV4-3	TRBJ2-2	CASSQGRGLNTGELFF	TGCGCCAGCAGCCAAGGCAGGGGCCTGAACACCGGGGAGCTGTTTTTT